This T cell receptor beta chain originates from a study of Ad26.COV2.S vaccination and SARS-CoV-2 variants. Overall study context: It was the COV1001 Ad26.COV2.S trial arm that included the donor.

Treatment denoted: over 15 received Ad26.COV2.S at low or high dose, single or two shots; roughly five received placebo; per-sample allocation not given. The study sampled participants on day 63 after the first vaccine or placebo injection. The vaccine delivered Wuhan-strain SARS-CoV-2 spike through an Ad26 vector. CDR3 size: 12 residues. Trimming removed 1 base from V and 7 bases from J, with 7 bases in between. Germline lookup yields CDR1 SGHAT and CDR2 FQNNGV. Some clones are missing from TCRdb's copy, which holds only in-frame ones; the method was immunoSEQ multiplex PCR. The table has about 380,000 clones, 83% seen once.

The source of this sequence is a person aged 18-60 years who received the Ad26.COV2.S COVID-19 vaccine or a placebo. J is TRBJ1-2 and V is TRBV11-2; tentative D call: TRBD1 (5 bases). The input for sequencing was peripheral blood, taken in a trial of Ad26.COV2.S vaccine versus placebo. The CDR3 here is CASSLGTLGYTF. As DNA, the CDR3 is TGTGCCAGCAGCTTAGGGACACTTGGCTACACCTTC.